This is a list of T cell receptor beta chains from one sample in a study of cytomegalovirus exposure and HLA in healthy donors. Method: immunoSEQ multiplex PCR; TCRdb's copy keeps in-frame clones and lacks some. Of around 200,000 clones listed, 81% were seen once; the top ten hold about 3.8%. The sample taken for sequencing was PBMCs. These receptors were taken from a man aged 50 or older in good health and CMV-seronegative. The CDR3 runs from the conserved cysteine through the conserved F or W. A D gene is named only where the DNA matches it firmly. Not all rows give a size; the values are once, few, many and, for expanded clones, a class.

CDR3nt: TGTGCCAGGGCCGTCTCGGGGGGGCCTGATACGCAGTATTTT
CDR3aa: CARAVSGGPDTQYF
j_gene: TRBJ2-3
abundance: once
v_gene: TRBV2
d_gene: TRBD2

CDR3nt: TGTGCCAGCAGTTTTGGTCGGGTCGTGTATAATTCACCCCTCCACTTT
CDR3aa: CASSFGRVVYNSPLHF
j_gene: TRBJ1-6
abundance: NA
v_gene: TRBV27
d_gene: NA

CDR3nt: TGCAGCGTCAATTGGAGAATTGAGACCCAGTACTTC
CDR3aa: CSVNWRIETQYF
j_gene: TRBJ2-5
abundance: NA
v_gene: TRBV29-1
d_gene: NA

CDR3nt: TGCGCCAGCAGCTTGGTGGCGGATTACTCCTACAATGAGCAGTTCTTC
CDR3aa: CASSLVADYSYNEQFF
j_gene: TRBJ2-1
abundance: NA
v_gene: TRBV5-1
d_gene: NA

CDR3nt: TGCAGCGACACAAACGGAGATAGGCAGTTCTTC
CDR3aa: CSDTNGDRQFF
j_gene: TRBJ2-1
abundance: NA
v_gene: TRBV29-1
d_gene: NA

CDR3nt: TGTGCCAGCAGCTTCACAGGGGGCGATGGCAATCAGCCCCAGCATTTT
CDR3aa: CASSFTGGDGNQPQHF
j_gene: TRBJ1-5
abundance: once
v_gene: TRBV7-9
d_gene: TRBD1

CDR3nt: TGCAGCGTCTCAGGCCTCTCCTACGAGCAGTACTTC
CDR3aa: CSVSGLSYEQYF
j_gene: TRBJ2-7
abundance: NA
v_gene: TRBV29-1
d_gene: NA

CDR3nt: TGCGCCAGCAGCTTCACAGGGGGCGGATACACTGAAGCTTTCTTT
CDR3aa: CASSFTGGGYTEAFF
j_gene: TRBJ1-1
abundance: NA
v_gene: TRBV5-1
d_gene: TRBD1

CDR3nt: TGTGCCAGCAGCCCGACCCGAAACCTCAGGCAGCCCCAGCATTTT
CDR3aa: CASSPTRNLRQPQHF
j_gene: TRBJ1-5
abundance: NA
v_gene: TRBV6-5
d_gene: NA

CDR3nt: TGTGCCAGCAGACTAATTAACACTGAAGCTTTCTTT
CDR3aa: CASRLINTEAFF
j_gene: TRBJ1-1
abundance: NA
v_gene: TRBV7-9
d_gene: NA

CDR3nt: TGTGCCTGGAGCGAGGGTTCGGATACGCAGTATTTT
CDR3aa: CAWSEGSDTQYF
j_gene: TRBJ2-3
abundance: NA
v_gene: TRBV30
d_gene: NA

CDR3nt: TGTGCCAGCAGTTTTGGGGGGGAAGGAGCTTTCTTT
CDR3aa: CASSFGGEGAFF
j_gene: TRBJ1-1
abundance: once
v_gene: TRBV28
d_gene: NA

CDR3nt: TGTGCCAGCAGCGTGGACAGGGCCTTAGCCTACGAGCAGTACTTC
CDR3aa: CASSVDRALAYEQYF
j_gene: TRBJ2-7
abundance: once
v_gene: TRBV6-1
d_gene: TRBD1

CDR3nt: TGTGCCAGCAGCTTAGGGGACAGGCCCCAGCATTTT
CDR3aa: CASSLGDRPQHF
j_gene: TRBJ1-5
abundance: NA
v_gene: TRBV7-9
d_gene: TRBD1

CDR3nt: TGCAGCGCCGAGGCGGCAGCGAAGGCCTATGGCTACACCTTC
CDR3aa: CSAEAAAKAYGYTF
j_gene: TRBJ1-2
abundance: NA
v_gene: TRBV29-1
d_gene: NA

CDR3nt: TGTGCTAGTGCCAGCGTGATGGGACAGGGGACAGATACGCAGTATTTT
CDR3aa: CASASVMGQGTDTQYF
j_gene: TRBJ2-3
abundance: NA
v_gene: TRBV12-5
d_gene: TRBD1

CDR3nt: TGTGCCAGCAGCCCCGGAAAGGGGGGGACGCAGTATTTT
CDR3aa: CASSPGKGGTQYF
j_gene: TRBJ2-3
abundance: NA
v_gene: TRBV11-2
d_gene: NA

CDR3nt: TGTGCCAGCTCAACAGACAGGAACTATGGCTACACCTTC
CDR3aa: CASSTDRNYGYTF
j_gene: TRBJ1-2
abundance: NA
v_gene: TRBV18
d_gene: NA

CDR3nt: TGTGCTAGTGGTTGGGGAACCGGGGACAGCGAGTTT
CDR3aa: CASGWGTGDSEF
j_gene: TRBJ1-6
abundance: once
v_gene: TRBV12-5
d_gene: TRBD1

CDR3nt: TGTGCCAGCAGCCGCGGAATAGCAACAGATACGCAGTATTTT
CDR3aa: CASSRGIATDTQYF
j_gene: TRBJ2-3
abundance: NA
v_gene: TRBV11-2
d_gene: NA

CDR3nt: TGTGCCAGCAGCTTGGCCCCAGATAATCAGCCCCAGCATTTT
CDR3aa: CASSLAPDNQPQHF
j_gene: TRBJ1-5
abundance: few
v_gene: TRBV5-5
d_gene: NA

CDR3nt: TGTGCCAGCAATCGGGACAGGGCATTTAATGGCTACACCTTC
CDR3aa: CASNRDRAFNGYTF
j_gene: TRBJ1-2
abundance: few
v_gene: TRBV2
d_gene: TRBD1

CDR3nt: TGTGCCAGCATGACAGGGGGACTGGGGACCCAGTACTTC
CDR3aa: CASMTGGLGTQYF
j_gene: TRBJ2-5
abundance: once
v_gene: TRBV27
d_gene: TRBD1

CDR3nt: TGTGCCTGGAGTGCAAAAGGACAGGGCCACAATGAGCAGTTCTTC
CDR3aa: CAWSAKGQGHNEQFF
j_gene: TRBJ2-1
abundance: once
v_gene: TRBV30
d_gene: TRBD1

CDR3nt: TGTGCCAGCAGCGGATCAGGGGGGACTGAAGCTTTCTTT
CDR3aa: CASSGSGGTEAFF
j_gene: TRBJ1-1
abundance: NA
v_gene: TRBV7-8
d_gene: TRBD1

CDR3nt: TGTGCCAGCAGCATCCGGACTACCCCCACAGATACGCAGTATTTT
CDR3aa: CASSIRTTPTDTQYF
j_gene: TRBJ2-3
abundance: NA
v_gene: TRBV9
d_gene: NA

CDR3nt: TGTGCCAGCAGCTTAGATAAAGGACAGGGCTCTAACTATGGCTACACCTTC
CDR3aa: CASSLDKGQGSNYGYTF
j_gene: TRBJ1-2
abundance: NA
v_gene: TRBV7-2
d_gene: TRBD1

CDR3nt: TGTGCCAGCAGTCCTCAGGGAAAGAGGCAGCCCCAGCATTTT
CDR3aa: CASSPQGKRQPQHF
j_gene: TRBJ1-5
abundance: NA
v_gene: TRBV27
d_gene: NA

CDR3nt: TGTGCCAGCACCCAGACTAGCGGGCAAGAGACCCAGTACTTC
CDR3aa: CASTQTSGQETQYF
j_gene: TRBJ2-5
abundance: NA
v_gene: TRBV7-2
d_gene: TRBD2

CDR3nt: TGTGCCAGTAGTGCCCCCGGGACAGGACAGAGGCCCCAGCATTTT
CDR3aa: CASSAPGTGQRPQHF
j_gene: TRBJ1-5
abundance: NA
v_gene: TRBV19
d_gene: TRBD1

CDR3nt: TGTGCTAGTGGTTTGGTAGTTACTAGCGGGGGACTCGAGCAGTACTTC
CDR3aa: CASGLVVTSGGLEQYF
j_gene: TRBJ2-7
abundance: NA
v_gene: TRBV12-5
d_gene: TRBD2

CDR3nt: TGTGCCAGCAGCTCGTTAGGGGGCGGGAACACTGAAGCTTTCTTT
CDR3aa: CASSSLGGGNTEAFF
j_gene: TRBJ1-1
abundance: NA
v_gene: TRBV7-8
d_gene: TRBD1

CDR3nt: TGCGCCAGCAGCCAAGATCCGGGGGGGGGTAGCTCCTACAATGAGCAGTTCTTC
CDR3aa: CASSQDPGGGSSYNEQFF
j_gene: TRBJ2-1
abundance: NA
v_gene: TRBV4-3
d_gene: TRBD2

CDR3nt: TGTGCCAGCAGTTTAACGGGGAATGGAAATGAGCAGTTCTTC
CDR3aa: CASSLTGNGNEQFF
j_gene: TRBJ2-1
abundance: NA
v_gene: TRBV27
d_gene: NA

CDR3nt: TGTGCCAGCAGCCCCCAGACAGGAATAATTCACCCCCTCCACTTT
CDR3aa: CASSPQTGIIHPLHF
j_gene: TRBJ1-6
abundance: NA
v_gene: TRBV5-6
d_gene: NA

CDR3nt: TGCGCCAGCAGTCAACTAGCGGGGGAGTTCAATGAGCAGTTCTTC
CDR3aa: CASSQLAGEFNEQFF
j_gene: TRBJ2-1
abundance: NA
v_gene: TRBV4-3
d_gene: TRBD2

CDR3nt: TGCAGCGTTGAGGTGGGAGGGACAGATACGCAGTATTTT
CDR3aa: CSVEVGGTDTQYF
j_gene: TRBJ2-3
abundance: NA
v_gene: TRBV29-1
d_gene: TRBD2

CDR3nt: TGTGCCAGCAGTGTTAGGGGGCCAGCCTACGAGCAGTACTTC
CDR3aa: CASSVRGPAYEQYF
j_gene: TRBJ2-7
abundance: NA
v_gene: TRBV25-1
d_gene: TRBD1

CDR3nt: TGTGCCAGCAGCCTGAGGAGGGGAAATCAGCCCCAGCATTTT
CDR3aa: CASSLRRGNQPQHF
j_gene: TRBJ1-5
abundance: NA
v_gene: TRBV7-2
d_gene: NA

CDR3nt: TGTTCCAGCAGCCCGGGACTAGCGGGGAAAAACACCGGGGAGCTGTTTTTT
CDR3aa: CSSSPGLAGKNTGELFF
j_gene: TRBJ2-2
abundance: few
v_gene: TRBV7-9
d_gene: TRBD2

CDR3nt: TGTGCCAGCAGACTAAGTTGGAACACTGAAGCTTTCTTT
CDR3aa: CASRLSWNTEAFF
j_gene: TRBJ1-1
abundance: NA
v_gene: TRBV7-3
d_gene: NA

CDR3nt: TGTGCCATCAGCCCCGGGGAGGGAGTAATGGAGACCCAGTACTTC
CDR3aa: CAISPGEGVMETQYF
j_gene: TRBJ2-5
abundance: NA
v_gene: TRBV10-3
d_gene: TRBD2

CDR3nt: TGTGCCAGCAGCCCCCGGATAGCGGGGGCGAGCGAGCAGTACTTC
CDR3aa: CASSPRIAGASEQYF
j_gene: TRBJ2-7
abundance: NA
v_gene: TRBV14
d_gene: TRBD2